This T cell receptor (beta chain) was recovered during a study of vaccination and CD4 T cells after COVID-19. An Oncomine TCR Beta short-read assay was used to sequence the DNA from cultured CD4+ T cells. Each CDR3 protein is one row after TCRdb ran MiXCR on the PCR reads. The sample shows about 13,000 distinct CDR3 sequences, approximately 52% of them seen only once. The ends lost 6 bases at V and 4 bases at J; junction bases unmatched: 9. The CDR3 contains 14 residues. Germline V gene data show CDR1 as SNHLY and CDR2 as FYNNEI. Treatment specified: approximately nine-day PBMC culture with coronavirus spike peptide pools or control peptides (ViraFEST assay). About this clonotype itself: Its antigen is not known.

Specimen: CD4+ T cells from blood, cultured in vitro. The receptor comes from a human donor who had recovered from COVID-19. The gene calls are TRBV2 and TRBJ2-7; TRBD2 agrees at 7 bases. The CDR3 bases are TGTGCCAGCAGGACACTAGCGAGTACTTACGAGCAGTACTTC. This translates into CASRTLASTYEQYF.